The rows below give T cell receptor beta chains drawn from one sample of a study of cytomegalovirus exposure and HLA in healthy donors. Generated by immunoSEQ multiplex PCR, the TCRdb table keeps only in-frame clones and is missing some. Here the sample spans over 150,000 clones, around 77% being singletons. Sequencing was carried out using PBMCs. The receptors were gathered from a woman aged 25 to 39 in good health and CMV-seronegative. The CDR3 runs from the conserved cysteine through the conserved F or W. D genes are given only for firm matches. Clone size is shown for a subset of rows, as once, few, many or a class of expanded clone.

>TRBV5-1|TRBD1|TRBJ2-3|-
CASSSWAGQGTDTQYF
TGCGCCAGCAGCTCCTGGGCGGGACAGGGGACAGATACGCAGTATTTT
>TRBV11-2|-|TRBJ2-1|-
CASSPSGPYNEQFF
TGTGCCAGCAGCCCCAGCGGACCATACAATGAGCAGTTCTTC
>TRBV6-1|TRBD2|TRBJ2-2|-
CASSGGGGTGELFF
TGTGCCAGCAGCGGTGGGGGGGGCACCGGGGAGCTGTTTTTT
>TRBV29-1|-|TRBJ2-5|-
CSVAGVGETQYF
TGCAGCGTTGCAGGGGTCGGAGAGACCCAGTACTTC
>TRBV20-1|-|TRBJ1-2|-
CSARGHYGYTF
TGCAGTGCTAGGGGCCACTATGGCTACACCTTC
>TRBV29-1|TRBD1|TRBJ2-5|-
CSVSPDRDGKETQYF
TGCAGCGTTTCGCCAGACAGGGACGGAAAAGAGACCCAGTACTTC
>TRBV5-4|TRBD1|TRBJ1-2|once
CASSLGTGVPYGYTF
TGTGCCAGCAGCTTAGGGACAGGGGTACCCTATGGCTACACCTTC
>TRBV30|-|TRBJ2-7|-
CAWRTSGLGSYEQYF
TGTGCCTGGAGGACGAGCGGTCTCGGCTCCTACGAGCAGTACTTC
>TRBV6-1|-|TRBJ2-5|-
CASSGGRGETQYF
TGTGCCAGCAGCGGAGGGCGAGGAGAGACCCAGTACTTC
>TRBV6-1|-|TRBJ1-1|-
CASGTPPQGITEAFF
TGTGCCAGTGGAACGCCGCCTCAGGGGATAACTGAAGCTTTCTTT
>TRBV6-6|TRBD2|TRBJ2-3|-
CASSYRGVIDTQYF
TGTGCCAGCAGTTACCGGGGGGTGATAGATACGCAGTATTTT
>TRBV11-1|-|TRBJ2-3|once
CASSLTGTDTQYF
TGTGCCAGCAGCTTAACAGGGACAGATACGCAGTATTTT
>TRBV14|-|TRBJ1-2|few
CASSQGHPFNYGYTF
TGTGCCAGCAGCCAGGGACACCCCTTTAACTATGGCTACACCTTC
>TRBV6-1|-|TRBJ1-6|once
CASSERRGSSPLHF
TGTGCCAGCAGTGAAAGAAGGGGTAGTTCACCCCTCCACTTT
>TRBV30|-|TRBJ1-2|-
CAWSIGGGGGYTF
TGTGCCTGGAGTATAGGGGGAGGGGGTGGCTACACCTTC
>TRBV29-1|TRBD2|TRBJ2-1|-
CSALGTSAYNEQFF
TGCAGCGCCCTCGGGACTAGCGCCTACAATGAGCAGTTCTTC
>TRBV6-6|-|TRBJ2-7|-
CASSSPRTGDYEQYF
TGTGCCAGCAGTTCCCCCCGAACGGGAGATTACGAGCAGTACTTC
>TRBV9|TRBD2|TRBJ2-5|-
CASSPNTGTSGGTQETQYF
TGTGCCAGCAGCCCCAATACCGGGACTAGCGGGGGGACCCAAGAGACCCAGTACTTC
>TRBV6-5|TRBD1|TRBJ1-2|-
CASSLRQGHYGYTF
TGTGCCAGCAGTTTACGACAGGGCCACTATGGCTACACCTTC
>TRBV25-1|-|TRBJ1-4|-
CASSELSGGQDPEKLFF
TGTGCCAGCAGTGAATTGTCCGGGGGGCAGGATCCTGAAAAACTGTTTTTT
>TRBV19|-|TRBJ1-4|-
CASTPRGRGTNEKLFF
TGTGCCAGTACCCCCCGGGGTAGGGGGACTAATGAAAAACTGTTTTTT
>TRBV2|-|TRBJ1-3|-
CASRERTGSGNTIYF
TGTGCCAGCAGGGAACGAACGGGCTCTGGAAACACCATATATTTT
>TRBV18|TRBD1|TRBJ1-1|-
CASSTRTGGFLNTEAFF
TGTGCCAGCTCGACCAGGACAGGGGGTTTTTTGAACACTGAAGCTTTCTTT
>TRBV28|TRBD1|TRBJ2-7|-
CASSSPRTGQGLLSYEQYF
TGTGCCAGCAGTTCGCCCCGGACCGGACAGGGCCTTCTCTCCTACGAGCAGTACTTC
>TRBV9|-|TRBJ2-1|-
CASSVAQTSINEQFF
TGTGCCAGCAGCGTAGCTCAGACTAGTATCAATGAGCAGTTCTTC
>TRBV19|-|TRBJ2-7|-
CASGLRQENEQYF
TGTGCCAGTGGCCTCAGACAGGAGAACGAGCAGTACTTC
>TRBV2|TRBD1|TRBJ1-6|-
CASSAPRDRVNSPLHF
TGTGCCAGCAGTGCACCCCGGGACAGGGTAAATTCACCCCTCCACTTT
>TRBV5-4|-|TRBJ2-5|-
CASSLGQAEETQYF
TGTGCCAGCAGCTTGGGACAGGCGGAAGAGACCCAGTACTTC
>TRBV28|-|TRBJ1-5|-
CASTTTGGQPQHF
TGTGCCAGCACCACGACAGGAGGTCAGCCCCAGCATTTT
>TRBV6-5|-|TRBJ1-1|-
CASSQSLQSTEAFF
TGTGCCAGCAGTCAGTCCCTCCAGTCTACTGAAGCTTTCTTT
>TRBV30|-|TRBJ2-2|-
CAWSSGTGELFF
TGTGCCTGGAGCTCAGGCACCGGGGAGCTGTTTTTT
>TRBV2|-|TRBJ2-4|-
CASTGEGRRWGWNIQYF
TGTGCCAGCACCGGGGAAGGCAGGAGGTGGGGTTGGAACATTCAGTACTTC
>TRBV2|-|TRBJ2-3|few
CASQTTSDTQYF
TGTGCCAGCCAGACAACCTCAGATACGCAGTATTTT
>TRBV9|-|TRBJ2-3|-
CASSTSLGDTQYF
TGTGCCAGCAGCACATCCCTCGGGGATACGCAGTATTTT
>TRBV4-1|-|TRBJ1-5|-
CASSPPGVNQPQHF
TGCGCCAGCAGCCCTCCAGGGGTCAATCAGCCCCAGCATTTT
>TRBV29-1|TRBD2|TRBJ2-7|-
CSVGGASGSSYEQYF
TGCAGCGTTGGGGGGGCTAGCGGGAGCTCCTACGAGCAGTACTTC